These 31 T cell receptor beta chains were all obtained from the same sample, sequenced in a study of T-cell reconstitution after alpha-beta-depleted transplantation in children (dated by TCRdb to between 2015 and 2016). Library generation was performed with PCR. Instrument on record: Illumina HiSeq 2500. TCR libraries were prepared with molecular barcoding, using unique molecular identifiers to normalize TCRbeta repertoire quantification. TCRdb cleaned the public reads at Q25 with fastp, built clones with MiXCR and kept in-frame beta chains. All rows with the same CDR3 protein become a single entry with the most common DNA and genes. The sample yields 400,000 to 550,000 distinct CDR3 sequences; 10% were counted once. Of the sample, about 2% is held by the ten largest clones. Reading the label with the study, this specimen's treatment or condition is: allogeneic hematopoietic cell transplantation with graft depleted of TCRalphabeta T cells and CD19 B cells.

The sample consisted of PBMCs, taken before TCRalphabeta/CD19-depleted stem cell transplant. The receptor source for this set is a child aged 2 to 15 with inherited bone marrow failure, due to receive a stem cell transplant.

This clonotype was detected ten times or more. The genes are TRBV12-3 or TRBV12-4 and TRBJ2-7; tentatively, D is TRBD1 or TRBD2 (5 bases each). V shed 7 bases and J shed 0 bases, with 10 bases lying between them. This CDR3 comprises 13 residues. CDR3 sequence: CASTRDPSYEQYF. The CDR3 DNA reads TGTGCCAGCACCCGGGACCCCTCCTACGAGCAGTACTTC.

This clonotype was observed many times. The CDR3 DNA reads TGCGCCAGCAGCCAAGAAACGGAAGGAGGGGCTCGGGGGAATGAAAAACTGTTTTTT. Protein sequence: CASSQETEGGARGNEKLFF. The chain employs TRBV4-3 and TRBJ1-4; TRBD1 is a possible D gene (5 bases). Germline values: CDR1 LGHNA, CDR2 YSLEER. V was shortened by 0 bases and J by 5 bases, with 22 bases between the two germline ends. This CDR3 has 19 amino acids.

This clonotype was counted ten times or more. V usage is TRBV28 and J usage is TRBJ1-1; D call uncertain. This CDR3 comprises 13 residues. V was clipped by 6 bases and J by 0 bases, with 8 bases between them. The germline gives CDR1 MDHEN, CDR2 SYDVKM. The CDR3 region has the DNA TGTGCCAGCAGCCCTCATATGAACACTGAAGCTTTCTTT. It codes for CASSPHMNTEAFF.

The table lists this clonotype with many counts. The chain carries TRBV12-5 and TRBJ1-1, with a possible D match to TRBD1 (5 bases). Trimming cost V 6 bases and J 0 bases, with 17 bases left between them. The CDR3 consists of 16 residues. The germline V gene encodes CDR1 LGHNT and CDR2 FRNRAP. CDR3 bases: TGTGCTAGTGGCAGCCCGGGACGGCTCCTGAACACTGAAGCTTTCTTT. This translates into CASGSPGRLLNTEAFF.

This clonotype was seen ten or more times. The chain uses TRBV12-3 or TRBV12-4 and TRBJ2-5, with TRBD2 as a possible D gene (6 bases). V was cut by 7 bases and J by 2 bases, with 11 bases left in between. This CDR3 has 13 residues. CDR3 sequence (DNA): TGTGCCAGCAAAATGGGACTTCAAGAGACCCAGTACTTC. As protein: CASKMGLQETQYF.

This clonotype was seen repeatedly, ten times or more. V gene TRBV10-3 combines with J gene TRBJ2-7; 7 nucleotides agree with TRBD2. The CDR3 totals 15 residues. Unmatched junction bases numbered 10, after V lost 3 bases and J lost 5 bases. Germline lookup yields CDR1 ENHRY and CDR2 SYGVKD. The CDR3 region has the DNA TGTGCCATCAGTGACCTCTCCGGCGGGAGACACGAGCAGTACTTC. This gives the protein CAISDLSGGRHEQYF.

Ten or more counts support this clonotype. The chain has TRBV5-1 and TRBJ1-1; D ambiguous. The CDR3 sequence is 15 residues long. V shed 0 bases and J shed 0 bases, with 9 bases lying between them. Germline CDR1 is SGHRS and CDR2 is YFSETQ. As DNA, the CDR3 is TGCGCCAGCAGCTTGGCCTCAGCGTTGAACACTGAAGCTTTCTTT. This gives the protein CASSLASALNTEAFF.

This chain connects TRBV19 to TRBJ2-5; no reliable D call. The CDR3 covers 15 residues. With 5 bases removed from V and 4 bases from J, the gap between germline ends came to 17 bases. Germline V gene data show CDR1 as LNHDA and CDR2 as SQIVND (reference sequence). This CDR3 reads CASSYPSSAGETQYF. CDR3 coding DNA: TGTGCCAGTAGTTACCCCTCAAGCGCAGGAGAGACCCAGTACTTC.

This clonotype was seen many times. The chain recombines TRBV7-2 with TRBJ2-3; tentative D call: TRBD2 (5 bases). CDR3 length equals 15 residues. The germline V gene encodes CDR1 SGHTA and CDR2 FQGNSA. With 4 bases removed from V and 4 bases from J, the gap between germline ends came to 15 bases. CDR3 coding DNA: TGTGCCAGCAGCTATCGCGCTAGCAGGTCAGATACGCAGTATTTT. Translated, it gives CASSYRASRSDTQYF.

The chain employs TRBV10-3 and TRBJ2-7, with D possibly matching TRBD1 (6 bases). The CDR3 loop spans 13 amino acids. V shed 8 bases and J shed 7 bases, with 18 bases lying between them. Germline loops: CDR1 ENHRY, CDR2 SYGVKD. The CDR3 DNA reads TGTGCCATCCTCACACTAGGGACATTTGAGCAGTACTTC. It codes for CAILTLGTFEQYF.

This clonotype came up a few times. CDR3 nucleotides: TGTGCCAGCAGCCCAGGACAGCTCTCTGGAAACACCATATATTTT. It codes for CASSPGQLSGNTIYF. The chain is built from TRBV5-5 and TRBJ1-3; weak D call: TRBD1 (6 bases). Trimming shortened V by 4 bases and J by 0 bases, and 11 bases separated the two germline ends. The CDR3 sequence is 15 residues long. Germline V gives CDR1 SGHKS, CDR2 YYEKEE (reference sequence).

This clonotype was counted many times. The J gene is TRBJ2-1, the V gene TRBV5-1, with D unresolved. The CDR3 loop spans 15 amino acids. Deletions cut 4 bases from V and 6 bases from J, with 17 bases between. The germline V gene encodes CDR1 SGHRS and CDR2 YFSETQ. CDR3 protein: CASSPGRTTFNEQFF. CDR3 DNA sequence: TGCGCCAGCAGCCCCGGACGGACGACTTTCAATGAGCAGTTCTTC.

With regard to this clonotype: A read error may produce the germline difference seen at one junction end. The rearrangement links TRBV27 to TRBJ2-3, with TRBD2 matching over 7 bases. CDR1 is MNHEY and CDR2 is SMNVEV in the germline V gene (reference sequence). The CDR3 is made up of 15 amino acids. CDR3 coding DNA: TGTGCCAGCAGTTTCTCTAGCGGTAGCACAGATCCGCAGTATTTT. Protein sequence: CASSFSSGSTDPQYF.

Many counts were recorded for this clonotype. The chain combines TRBV12-3 or TRBV12-4 with TRBJ1-2, with 7 positions matching TRBD1. The CDR3 covers 13 residues. The ends lost 3 bases at V and 10 bases at J; junction bases unmatched: 8. The CDR3 spells CASSLGTAAYYTF. For the CDR3, the DNA is TGTGCCAGCAGTTTGGGGACAGCCGCATACTACACCTTC.

This clonotype was seen ten or more times. V gene TRBV29-1 combines with J gene TRBJ1-2; no definite D call. The CDR3 spans 12 residues. CDR1 is SQVTM, CDR2 ANQGSEA, per germline. V lost 4 bases and J lost 8, with 14 bases in between. The CDR3 nucleotides read TGCAGCGTTGTGGGCCAAGCGGGAGGCTACACCTTC. It translates to CSVVGQAGGYTF.

This clonotype was detected many times. J is TRBJ2-6 and V is TRBV19; the D is unclear. The CDR3 has 12 residues. Germline CDR1 LNHDA, CDR2 SQIVND (reference sequence). The CDR3 coding sequence is TGTGCGACGAGGACCGGGGCCAACGTCCTGACTTTC. This codes for CATRTGANVLTF.

In this sample, this clonotype turned up many times. The genes are TRBV9 and TRBJ1-1; no clear D. The CDR3 runs 13 residues. Per the germline V gene, CDR1 is SGDLS and CDR2 is YYNGEE. The V end was cut by 0 bases, the J end by 6 bases, with 9 bases between. CDR3 sequence: CASSVDLLSEAFF. The CDR3 DNA is TGTGCCAGCAGCGTAGATTTGCTTTCTGAAGCTTTCTTT.

This clonotype was found a few times. DNA of the CDR3: TGTGCCACTAAAACAGGGATCAACGAGCAGTACTTC. It translates to CATKTGINEQYF. V is TRBV19 and J is TRBJ2-7; TRBD1 is a possible D gene (6 bases). Trimming removed 10 bases from V and 5 bases from J, with 15 bases in between. Germline V gene sequence: CDR1 LNHDA, CDR2 SQIVND (reference sequence). This CDR3 has 12 residues. The full variable domain, completed using reference TRBV19 and TRBJ2-7, is DGGITQSPKYLFRKEGQNVTLSCEQNLNHDAMYWYRQDPGQGLRLIYYSQIVNDFQKGDIAEGYSVSREKKESFPLTVTSAQKNPTAFYLCATKTGINEQYFGPGTRLTVT.

In this sample, this clonotype turned up many times. This chain's CDR3 is CASSFAGTPYEQYF. CDR3 DNA sequence: TGTGCCAGCAGTTTTGCGGGGACACCCTACGAGCAGTACTTC. The chain employs TRBV27 and TRBJ2-7; D might be TRBD1 or TRBD2, each matching 6 bases. Germline assignment: CDR1 MNHEY and CDR2 SMNVEV (reference sequence). The CDR3 is 14 residues long. The V end lost 3 bases, the J end lost 2 bases, and 11 bases lay between the germline ends.

As regards this clonotype: A much larger clone lies a single base off, so this may be a read error. This chain joins TRBV9 and TRBJ2-4, with D perhaps assigned TRBD1 or TRBD2 (6 bases each). The germline V gene has CDR1 SGDLS and CDR2 YYNGEE. The CDR3 loop spans 15 amino acids. In DNA, the CDR3 is TGTGCCAGCAGCGTATTCTCCGGGGGCAAAAACACTCAGTACTTC. This encodes CASSVFSGGKNTQYF. Supplemented by reference TRBV9 and TRBJ2-4, the full variable domain reads DSGVTQTPKHLITATGQRVTLRCSPRSGDLSVYWYQQSLDQGLQFLIQYYNGEERAKGNILERFSAQQFPDLHSELNLSSLELGDSALYFCASSVFSGGKNTQYFGAGTRLSVL.

This clonotype was counted many times. The chain carries TRBV5-1 and TRBJ2-7; TRBD1 matches at 9 bases. CDR1 is SGHRS and CDR2 is YFSETQ in the germline V gene. The CDR3 totals 14 residues. Trimming took 4 bases from V and 5 from J; bases not matched to a gene: 7. This chain's CDR3 is CASSLGQGINEQYF. The CDR3 DNA reads TGCGCCAGCAGCCTGGGACAGGGTATCAACGAGCAGTACTTC. Drawing the rest from reference TRBV5-1 and TRBJ2-7, the complete variable domain is KAGVTQTPRYLIKTRGQQVTLSCSPISGHRSVSWYQQTPGQGLQFLFEYFSETQRNKGNFPGRFSGRQFSNSRSEMNVSTLELGDSALYLCASSLGQGINEQYFGPGTRLTVT.

V is TRBV18 and J is TRBJ1-2; no clear D gene. Trimming cost V 3 bases and J 4 bases, with 9 bases left between them. CDR1 and CDR2 from the germline V gene are KGHSH and LQKENI. The CDR3 runs to 13 residues. The DNA of the CDR3 is TGTGCCAGCTCACCCCCGAGGATCTATGGCTACACCTTC. Translation: CASSPPRIYGYTF.

This clonotype was seen once. A read error may be the cause here, since a much bigger clone is one base away. The CDR3 region has the DNA TGTGCCAGCAGTCCTAGGACTGCGGGGTGCGATGAGCAGTTCTTC. Translation gives CASSPRTAGCDEQFF. The V gene is TRBV12-3 or TRBV12-4, the J gene TRBJ2-1; TRBD2 is a possible D gene (6 bases). Trimming removed 5 bases at V and 8 bases at J, with 19 bases between. The CDR3 has 15 amino acids.

Ten or more counts support this clonotype. The CDR3 here is CASSLAAGEQYF. CDR3 in DNA: TGTGCCAGCAGCTTAGCGGCCGGCGAGCAGTACTTC. The chain is built from TRBV7-9 and TRBJ2-7; D gene unclear. The CDR3 has 12 residues. Germline CDR1 and CDR2: SEHNR and FQNEAQ (reference sequence). Trimming pared 0 bases from V and 6 bases from J, leaving 6 bases between.

The V gene is TRBV9, the J gene TRBJ2-1; 7 nucleotides line up with TRBD2. From germline, CDR1 is SGDLS and CDR2 YYNGEE. The CDR3 length is 16 residues. V shed 0 bases and J 2 bases; nucleotides not matched to a gene: 5. This CDR3 is CASSVVTLATYNEQFF. In DNA form, the CDR3 reads TGTGCCAGCAGCGTAGTCACACTAGCGACCTACAATGAGCAGTTCTTC.

This clonotype was counted a few times. V usage is TRBV5-1 and J usage is TRBJ2-4; D may match TRBD1 or TRBD2 (5 bases each). Trimming cost V 0 bases and J 6 bases, with 16 bases left between them. The V gene's germline CDR1 is SGHRS and CDR2 YFSETQ. This CDR3 region has 16 residues. The CDR3 region is CASSLGSRGWRNIQYF. CDR3 sequence (DNA): TGCGCCAGCAGCTTGGGATCGAGGGGATGGAGAAACATTCAGTACTTC.

The chain uses TRBV7-8 and TRBJ2-3, with TRBD2 matching 7 bases. The germline CDR1 and CDR2 sequences are SGHVS and FQNEAQ. This CDR3 has 17 amino acids. The trim removed 2 bases at V and 0 bases at J, leaving 8 bases unmatched. CDR3 in amino acids: CASSLLRGEASTDTQYF. The CDR3 DNA sequence: TGTGCCAGCAGCTTACTTCGGGGGGAGGCTAGCACAGATACGCAGTATTTT. Based on the CDR3 plus reference TRBV7-8 and TRBJ2-3, the full variable domain is GAGVSQSPRYKVAKRGQDVALRCDPISGHVSLFWYQQALGQGPEFLTYFQNEAQLDKSGLPSDRFFAERPEGSVSTLKIQRTQQEDSAVYLCASSLLRGEASTDTQYFGPGTRLTVL.

This clonotype was seen repeatedly, ten times or more. This chain connects TRBV29-1 to TRBJ2-7, with D possibly being TRBD1 (6 bases). The germline gives CDR1 SQVTM, CDR2 ANQGSEA. The CDR3 contains 13 residues. Trimming took 2 bases from V and 4 from J, leaving 12 bases between them. The CDR3: CSVELGARYEQYF. The DNA for the CDR3 is TGCAGCGTTGAATTGGGGGCTCGGTACGAGCAGTACTTC.

This clonotype was recorded a few times. V and J are TRBV23-1 and TRBJ1-2; D is unclear. TRBV23-1 falls under the ORF class, with uncertain function. This CDR3 has 12 residues. Trimming pared 1 base from V and 8 bases from J, leaving 8 bases between. CDR3: CASSQLGHGYTF. The CDR3 DNA is TGCGCCAGCAGTCAATTGGGTCACGGCTACACCTTC.

The sample holds many counts of this clonotype. The V and J genes are TRBV28 and TRBJ2-7, with a weak D call TRBD1 (6 bases). The ends were cut back, 6 bases at V and 3 bases at J, with 15 bases in the middle. The CDR3 loop spans 14 amino acids. Germline CDR1 and CDR2: MDHEN and SYDVKM. The DNA for the CDR3 is TGTGCCAGCAGCCCCCCGGGACATTTCTACGAGCAGTACTTC. Translated: CASSPPGHFYEQYF.

This clonotype was seen repeatedly, ten times or more. This chain connects TRBV27 to TRBJ2-2; unclear D gene. Trimming pared 10 bases from V and 5 bases from J, leaving 8 bases between. CDR3 size: 11 residues. Germline CDR1 reads MNHEY; CDR2 reads SMNVEV (reference sequence). In DNA, the CDR3 is TGTGCCACCAGATTGACCGGGGAGCTGTTTTTT. Its translation: CATRLTGELFF.